Sequencing of this T cell receptor beta chain was carried out in a study of blood T cells in healthy people across ages. Overall study findings and caveats: Roughly linearly, TCR beta diversity per million T cells fell as age increased.

This clonotype was seen a single time. Its target is unknown. Donors gave ten milliliters of peripheral blood apiece. Isolated PBMCs totaled at least 6 million in each sample. Total RNA was extracted at no less than 6 micrograms per sample. A second 7 to 11 cycle PCR used barcoded and J-beta primers. TCRdb ran MiXCR on the 5' RACE reads and lists one entry per CDR3 protein. Seen here are roughly 1.9 million distinct CDR3 sequences, roughly two fifths observed once, and the top ten hold roughly 23%. Germline assignment: CDR1 LGHNA and CDR2 YSLEER. The trim removed 1 base at V and 5 bases at J, leaving 2 bases unmatched. This CDR3 spans 16 amino acids.

The genes are TRBV4-3 and TRBJ2-3; 14 bases map to TRBD2. This clonotype was obtained from a human donor in good health. The specimen was blood. The CDR3 reads CASSQGLAGGVDTQYF. The CDR3 nucleotides read TGCGCCAGCAGCCAAGGACTAGCGGGGGGGGTAGATACGCAGTATTTT.